This T cell receptor beta chain stems from a study of blood T cell repertoires in COVID-19. Background on the study: The samples span acute and convalescent COVID-19 from the United States, Italy and Spain.

This CDR3 spans 13 amino acids. Losses at the gene ends were 4 bases for V and 5 bases for J; bases not matched to a gene: 1. CDR1 SGHKS and CDR2 YYEKEE come from the germline V gene (reference sequence). Produced via immunoSEQ multiplex PCR; TCRdb's table is partial and in-frame only. The data contain hundreds of thousands of clones, approximately 90% of them seen just once; the ten biggest clones take up around 1.3%. The receptor's source is a young man who had recovered from COVID-19. Sequencing used PBMCs or T cells enriched from blood (not recorded which). J is TRBJ2-3 and V is TRBV5-5, with 10 bases that match TRBD1. Here the CDR3 DNA reads TGTGCCAGCAGCCGGGACAGGGGAGATACGCAGTATTTT. The encoded protein is CASSRDRGDTQYF.